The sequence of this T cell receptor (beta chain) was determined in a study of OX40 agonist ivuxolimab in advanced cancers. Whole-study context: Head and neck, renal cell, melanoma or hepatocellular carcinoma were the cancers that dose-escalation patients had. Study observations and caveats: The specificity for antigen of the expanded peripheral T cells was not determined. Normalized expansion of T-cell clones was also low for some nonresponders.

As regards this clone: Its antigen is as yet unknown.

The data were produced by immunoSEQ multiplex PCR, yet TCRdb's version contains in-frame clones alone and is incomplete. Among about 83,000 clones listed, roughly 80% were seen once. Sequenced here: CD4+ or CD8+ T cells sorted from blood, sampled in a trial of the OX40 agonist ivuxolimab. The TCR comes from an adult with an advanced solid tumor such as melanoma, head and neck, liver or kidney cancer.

DNA of the CDR3: TGTGCCACCAGCAGAGATTCCATGGCCTTCTCCTACGAGCAGTACTTC. It translates to CATSRDSMAFSYEQYF. This chain uses TRBV15 with TRBJ2-7; D not certain. Germline CDR1 is LNHNV and CDR2 is YYDKDF (reference sequence). V was trimmed by 0 bases and J by 0 bases, leaving 12 bases between them. The CDR3 runs 16 residues. Filled out from reference TRBV15 and TRBJ2-7, the complete variable domain reads DAMVIQNPRYQVTQFGKPVTLSCSQTLNHNVMYWYQQKSSQAPKLLFHYYDKDFNNEADTPDNFQSRRPNTSFCFLDIRSPGLGDTAMYLCATSRDSMAFSYEQYFGPGTRLTVT.